This T cell receptor (beta chain) was captured by sequencing in a study of blood T cell repertoires in COVID-19 (TCRdb year 2020). Context from the whole study: Samples covering the acute and convalescent phases of COVID-19 were provided by collaborators in the United States, Italy and Spain. The material from the prospective study consisted of cDNA or gDNA derived from T cells, B-cell-depleted T cells, or PBMCs. The dataset comprised deeply sampled blood TCRbeta repertoires from subjects exposed to, actively infected with, or recovered from COVID-19. The repertoires were made available in a free public database intended to serve as a resource for research on the immune response to SARS-CoV-2. The samples were drawn from two sources: the first 160 participants of the ongoing ImmuneRACE study, and about 1,300 subjects contributed by 6 global collaborators. The sample metadata nearly always contained a de-identified subject ID, COVID-19 status, age in years and sex. Where available, HLA class I and class II types were obtained from metadata supplied by the sample provider rather than from assay-based typing. What the study reported, not specific to this receptor: The amount of clinical and demographic metadata varied by source and participant and was provided uncurated.

As regards this clone: Its specific antigen is unknown. Within one base of it there is no much larger clone, and no base qualities were kept.

TCRbeta CDR3 regions were amplified from genomic DNA by means of the immunoSEQ Assay, a bias-controlled multiplex PCR. In the paper's pipeline: Nucleated cell counts per sample were estimated from amplification of reference gene primers within the assay. Sequence reads were collapsed and filtered to measure the absolute abundance of every unique TCRbeta CDR3 rearrangement. Productive Simpson clonality was computed per sample as the square root of Simpson's diversity index over productive rearrangements. The table comes from immuneACCESS by way of TCRdb, which keeps in-frame sequences with V and J called. Part of the clones is missing from these tables; in studies checked, under half for an unresolved V gene and the rest for unknown reasons. V and J calls and clone size follow that table, whereas D and trimming were derived from the DNA. In all, the sample holds 100,000 to 150,000 clones, and about 91% of those were seen once. Around 10% of the sample belongs to the ten largest clones.

Collaborating institutions collected whole blood in K2EDTA tubes following their own protocols. For TCRbeta analysis, collaborators shipped samples as frozen whole blood, isolated PBMCs, or DNA extracted from either of those sample types. Taken from the germline V gene, the CDR1 and CDR2 loops are SGHRS and YFSETQ. Trimming costs V 4 bases and J 5 bases, and their ends lie 12 bases apart. From cysteine to phenylalanine, the CDR3 is 13 amino acids long. CDR3 DNA only is kept here, 39 bases in frame from base 1. This clonotype originated in a middle-aged man with acute or convalescent COVID-19. The sample consisted of peripheral blood. The V and J genes are TRBV5-1 and TRBJ1-1; TRBD1 is a weak D gene call, 5 bases matching. The sequenced DNA: TGCGCCAGCAGCCCAGGGTCGACAACTGAAGCTTTCTTT. Its amino acids are CASSPGSTTEAFF.